This entry is about one T cell receptor (beta chain). Its antigen is undetermined. The PCR made use of 60 Vbeta and 13 Jbeta primers. In the source study's methods: The count from a later analysis was 60 million to 85 million unique TCR beta chains, 9 million to 12 million of them shared. Assay: immunoSEQ multiplex PCR; the TCRdb copy retains only in-frame clones and omits some. Clonal size and the V and J genes are those of that table, whereas D and trimming came from the DNA. This sample yields more than 85,000 clones, of which about four fifths are seen a single time; under 3% belongs to the top ten. The record originates from a study of cytomegalovirus exposure and HLA in healthy donors. Whole-study results and caveats: Highest at DRB1 and lowest at HLA-C, TCR association rates differed among HLA loci in a later analysis. Most of the CMV-associated TCR beta chains (in a later analysis) appeared to be HLA-restricted. Testing in vitro showed a few CMV-associated chains specific for CMV antigens.

CDR3 length: 14 residues. Trimming cost V 2 bases and J 3 bases, with 10 bases left between them. CDR1 is MNHEY, CDR2 SVGAGI, per germline. The sample taken for sequencing was PBMCs. The receptor was isolated from a woman aged 55 to 70 in good health and CMV-seropositive. The V and J genes are TRBV6-5 and TRBJ1-1; D remains ambiguous. CDR3 residues: CASSYGRGYTEAFF. The CDR3 nucleotides are TGTGCCAGCAGTTACGGAAGAGGTTACACTGAAGCTTTCTTT.